These T cell receptor beta chains were read from a single sample in a study of T-cell reconstitution after alpha-beta-depleted transplantation in children. TCRdb re-called the PCR reads through MiXCR, storing one row per CDR3 protein. The sample lists 400,000 to 500,000 distinct CDR3 sequences; roughly a tenth were seen once. Sequenced material: PBMCs from the stem cell graft donor, taken from the stem cell graft. These TCRs come from a human donor who donated a stem cell graft to a child with acute myeloid leukemia. Both conserved end residues are part of each CDR3. The D gene is left open where the match is weak. A row's size may be missing; if present it is once, few, many or a size class.

D gene	J gene	clone size	V gene	CDR3 protein	CDR3 DNA
TRBD2	TRBJ2-1	-	TRBV15	CATSRGLASYNEQFF	TGTGCCACCAGCAGAGGACTAGCGTCTTACAATGAGCAGTTCTTC
-	TRBJ2-3	once	TRBV11-2	CASSLDGRNTDTQYF	TGTGCCAGCAGCCTGGACGGACGGAACACAGATACGCAGTATTTT
TRBD1	TRBJ2-7	-	TRBV20-1	CSAGGTGVYEQYF	TGCAGTGCGGGGGGGACAGGGGTCTACGAGCAGTACTTC
TRBD1	TRBJ1-3	few	TRBV5-1	CASSSGQVRGSSGNTIYF	TGCGCCAGCAGCTCAGGACAGGTCCGGGGGTCCTCTGGAAACACCATATATTTT
TRBD1	TRBJ2-1	-	TRBV18	CASSPRGQGAGNEQFF	TGTGCCAGCTCACCAAGGGGACAGGGGGCGGGGAATGAGCAGTTCTTC
TRBD1	TRBJ2-5	few	TRBV6-1	CASNTGTAFQETQYF	TGTGCCAGCAATACCGGGACAGCCTTTCAAGAGACCCAGTACTTC
-	TRBJ2-4	many	TRBV20-1	CSARDGAVAKNIQYF	TGCAGTGCTAGAGATGGGGCGGTAGCCAAAAACATTCAGTACTTC
-	TRBJ1-2	-	TRBV4-2	CASSQDKGNYGYTF	TGTGCCAGCAGCCAAGATAAGGGCAACTATGGCTACACCTTC
TRBD2	TRBJ2-7	few	TRBV10-3	CAISEQLAGEGEQYF	TGTGCCATCAGTGAGCAACTAGCGGGAGAAGGCGAGCAGTACTTC
-	TRBJ2-3	few	TRBV29-1	CSVVGGSVTDTQYF	TGCAGCGTTGTGGGAGGCAGCGTCACAGATACGCAGTATTTT
-	TRBJ2-4	-	TRBV12-3/TRBV12-4	CASSLTGDRNIQYF	TGTGCCAGCAGTTTAACGGGAGATAGAAACATTCAGTACTTC
TRBD2	TRBJ2-5	-	TRBV6-6	CASSYRGGETQYF	TGTGCCAGCAGTTACAGGGGAGGGGAGACCCAGTACTTC
-	TRBJ2-1	-	TRBV7-3	CASSQQGFNSDEQFF	TGTGCCAGCAGCCAACAGGGTTTCAATTCGGATGAGCAGTTCTTC
-	TRBJ2-6	many	TRBV12-3/TRBV12-4	CASSDVGARFANVLTF	TGTGCCAGCAGTGATGTGGGGGCCCGATTTGCCAACGTCCTGACTTTC
-	TRBJ2-3	-	TRBV7-6	CASKRQAIQDTQYF	TGTGCCAGCAAAAGACAGGCCATTCAAGATACGCAGTATTTT
TRBD1	TRBJ2-2	few	TRBV9	CASSVDMPGQGFTGELFF	TGTGCCAGCAGCGTAGACATGCCGGGACAGGGGTTCACCGGGGAGCTGTTTTTT
-	TRBJ1-1	-	TRBV27	CASSFLGYSFTEAFF	TGTGCCAGCAGTTTTTTAGGGTATTCGTTCACTGAAGCTTTCTTT
-	TRBJ2-3	-	TRBV20-1	CSAPADPDTQYF	TGCAGTGCCCCAGCGGACCCAGATACGCAGTATTTT
TRBD2	TRBJ2-5	-	TRBV5-1	CASSLVIAGGPETQYF	TGCGCCAGCAGCTTGGTGATAGCGGGGGGGCCGGAGACCCAGTACTTC
-	TRBJ1-4	once	TRBV5-1	CASSYQDSRKKLFF	TGCGCCAGCAGCTACCAGGACAGTCGTAAAAAACTGTTTTTT
-	TRBJ1-3	-	TRBV5-4	CASSLQGRQGNTIYF	TGTGCCAGCAGCTTGCAGGGGCGCCAAGGAAACACCATATATTTT
-	TRBJ2-3	-	TRBV6-1	CASTQRGGIDTQYF	TGTGCCAGCACCCAACGGGGAGGAATAGATACGCAGTATTTT
TRBD1	TRBJ1-1	many	TRBV28	CASSLLTGTAQAFF	TGTGCCAGCAGTTTATTAACCGGGACAGCCCAAGCTTTCTTT
TRBD1	TRBJ2-3	-	TRBV5-1	CASSLEQGNTDTQYF	TGCGCCAGCAGCTTGGAACAGGGGAACACAGATACGCAGTATTTT
-	TRBJ2-3	few	TRBV3-1	CASSRRGLRGDTQYF	TGTGCCAGCAGCCGCAGAGGTCTCAGAGGAGATACGCAGTATTTT
TRBD1	TRBJ1-2	many	TRBV5-5	CASSWDSYGYTF	TGTGCCAGCAGCTGGGACAGCTATGGCTACACCTTC
TRBD1	TRBJ2-3	-	TRBV29-1	CSVGDRGPDTQYF	TGCAGCGTTGGGGACAGGGGTCCAGATACGCAGTATTTT
-	TRBJ1-3	many	TRBV7-6	CASSLAPGFSGNTIYF	TGTGCCAGCAGCTTAGCGCCCGGATTCTCTGGAAACACCATATATTTT
TRBD2	TRBJ2-1	many	TRBV5-1	CASSLAGGPFDEQFF	TGCGCCAGCAGCTTGGCGGGAGGGCCTTTTGATGAGCAGTTCTTC
-	TRBJ2-1	many	TRBV2	CASITPDEQFF	TGTGCCAGCATAACTCCAGATGAGCAGTTCTTC
-	TRBJ2-1	-	TRBV5-1	CASSWALGGADNEQFF	TGCGCCAGCAGCTGGGCCCTTGGGGGGGCCGACAATGAGCAGTTCTTC
TRBD1	TRBJ1-1	-	TRBV11-2	CASSEQGAEAFF	TGTGCCAGCAGCGAGCAGGGGGCTGAAGCTTTCTTT
TRBD2	TRBJ2-1	-	TRBV9	CASSVAASGNNEQFF	TGTGCCAGCAGCGTAGCGGCTAGCGGCAACAATGAGCAGTTCTTC
-	TRBJ1-2	few	TRBV20-1	CSARVIGYGYTF	TGCAGTGCTAGAGTTATCGGGTATGGCTACACCTTC
TRBD1	TRBJ1-2	many	TRBV20-1	CSATTGTGGAYGYTF	TGCAGTGCTACTACCGGGACAGGGGGCGCTTATGGCTACACCTTC
-	TRBJ2-1	-	TRBV20-1	CSASRGDSSYNEQFF	TGCAGTGCTAGTCGCGGGGATAGCTCCTACAATGAGCAGTTCTTC
TRBD2	TRBJ2-7	few	TRBV10-3	CAISESGAGGLYEQYF	TGTGCCATCAGTGAGTCGGGCGCGGGAGGGCTTTACGAGCAGTACTTC
TRBD1	TRBJ1-1	-	TRBV20-1	CSARDRGQGTTEAFF	TGCAGTGCTAGAGATAGGGGACAGGGGACCACTGAAGCTTTCTTT
TRBD1	TRBJ2-5	many	TRBV20-1	CSVTGGAVKQETQYF	TGCAGTGTAACAGGGGGCGCGGTTAAACAAGAGACCCAGTACTTC
TRBD2	TRBJ2-5	-	TRBV6-1	CASRPTSGGFLETQYF	TGTGCCAGCAGACCCACTAGCGGGGGGTTTTTGGAGACCCAGTACTTC
-	TRBJ1-1	few	TRBV20-1	CSARESRDTEAFF	TGCAGTGCTAGAGAGTCCAGGGACACTGAAGCTTTCTTT
-	TRBJ2-2	-	TRBV6-1	CASSEMTRSVSAGELFF	TGTGCCAGCAGTGAAATGACTAGGTCGGTTTCGGCCGGGGAGCTGTTTTTT
TRBD1	TRBJ2-2	-	TRBV18	CASSPRGQPTGELFF	TGTGCCAGCTCACCACGGGGACAGCCCACCGGGGAGCTGTTTTTT
-	TRBJ1-3	-	TRBV20-1	CSAGERNSGNTIYF	TGCAGTGCTGGAGAACGTAACTCTGGAAACACCATATATTTT
-	TRBJ2-2	-	TRBV19	CASSIVHGELFF	TGTGCCAGTAGTATAGTTCACGGGGAGCTGTTTTTT
-	TRBJ1-6	-	TRBV6-1	CASRGGPYSPLHF	TGTGCCAGCAGAGGAGGACCTTATTCACCCCTCCACTTT
-	TRBJ2-5	many	TRBV6-2/TRBV6-3	CASTGFSKQETQYF	TGTGCCAGCACGGGCTTTAGTAAACAAGAGACCCAGTACTTC
TRBD1	TRBJ2-3	few	TRBV10-1	CASSLQGTGADTQYF	TGCGCCAGCAGCCTCCAAGGGACAGGGGCAGATACGCAGTATTTT
-	TRBJ1-1	many	TRBV5-4	CASSLDLSRNTEAFF	TGTGCCAGCAGCTTGGATTTAAGCAGAAACACTGAAGCTTTCTTT